A single T cell receptor beta chain is shown here with its context. The data were taken from a study of blood T cell repertoires in COVID-19. Trimming cost V 9 bases and J 3 bases; bases outside gene matches: 12. The CDR3 is 15 residues long. Germline CDR1 is WSHSY and CDR2 is SAAADI. Sequencing was performed with immunoSEQ multiplex PCR; in TCRdb, only in-frame clones are kept and a portion is missing. This sample carries roughly 120,000 clones, 80% of them seen once, and the ten largest clones take around 4%. The chain couples TRBV10-2 to TRBJ2-5; 8 bases are shared with TRBD2. The material sequenced was peripheral blood. The TCR comes from a human donor in a cohort sampled during active or convalescent COVID-19. The CDR3 here is CASYLSGAPKETQYF. Written as DNA, the CDR3 is TGCGCCAGTTACCTTAGCGGGGCGCCAAAAGAGACCCAGTACTTC.